A selection of T cell receptor beta chains follows, all from one sample in a study of blood T cell repertoires in COVID-19. The repertoire was sequenced with immunoSEQ multiplex PCR; TCRdb's copy has only in-frame clones and lacks some. The table includes 120,000 or so clones, around 81% detected once. Source material: peripheral blood. These receptors were collected from a woman aged 50 to 60 with acute or convalescent COVID-19. Both conserved end residues are part of each CDR3. A D gene is named only where the DNA matches it firmly. The size field is filled for only some rows; it gives once, few, many or a size class.

>NA|TRBV9|TRBJ2-3|NA
TGTGCCAGCAGCGCCAACTCCAGGGGGGAAACAGATACGCAGTATTTT
CASSANSRGETDTQYF
>few|TRBV6-6|TRBJ1-5|NA
TGTGCCAGCAGACATCAGGGAATGGGGATAAATCAGCCCCAGCATTTT
CASRHQGMGINQPQHF
>NA|TRBV3-1/TRBV3-2|TRBJ1-6|NA
TGTGCCAGCAGCCAAGAAACCGGGTATGGTTCACCCCTCCACTTT
CASSQETGYGSPLHF
>once|TRBV6-6|TRBJ2-7|NA
TGTGCCAGCAGTACGGGGGACAGTTTCTACGAGCAGTACTTC
CASSTGDSFYEQYF
>NA|TRBV6-1|TRBJ1-3|TRBD1
TGTGCCAGCAGTGAACAGGGACAGGGGGCGTCTGGAAACACCATATATTTT
CASSEQGQGASGNTIYF
>NA|TRBV5-3|TRBJ2-7|NA
TGTGCCAGAACTCAGTCTACGGGCTACGAGCAGTACTTC
CARTQSTGYEQYF
>once|TRBV11-2|TRBJ2-4|NA
TGTGCCAGCAGCTTAGGCCGAGGAGGGTCCAAAAACATTCAGTACTTC
CASSLGRGGSKNIQYF
>NA|TRBV28|TRBJ1-5|NA
TGTGCCAGCAGCACGACAGGAGAAATGCAGCCCCAGCATTTT
CASSTTGEMQPQHF
>NA|TRBV18|TRBJ2-1|NA
TGTGCCAGCTCACGCGACAGCAGCAATGAGCAGTTCTTC
CASSRDSSNEQFF
>NA|TRBV20-1|TRBJ1-5|TRBD1
TGCAGTGCTAGTAATAGGGACAGGGCCAATCAGCCCCAGCATTTT
CSASNRDRANQPQHF
>once|TRBV28|TRBJ2-5|NA
TGTGCCAGCAGCCGACTGTGGGAGACCCAGTACTTC
CASSRLWETQYF
>NA|TRBV9|TRBJ2-1|TRBD2
TGTGCCAGCAGCCCCGGCTGGCGGGGGGGCATTGGGAATGAGCAGTTCTTC
CASSPGWRGGIGNEQFF
>NA|TRBV19|TRBJ2-7|TRBD2
TGTGCCAGTAGTATACTACCAATAACGGTCCCGGGAAGGACTAGCGGGGAGTACGAGCAGTACTTC
CASSILPITVPGRTSGEYEQYF
>NA|TRBV6-5|TRBJ2-7|TRBD2
TGTGCCAGCAGTTACTCGGCTAGCGGCTACGACGAGCAGTACTTC
CASSYSASGYDEQYF
>NA|TRBV6-6|TRBJ1-4|TRBD1
TGTGCCAGCAGTCCGTCGGACAGGGCATTGTTTTTT
CASSPSDRALFF
>NA|TRBV5-8|TRBJ2-3|NA
TGTGCCTTCCCGGACTCCATCACAGATACGCAGTATTTT
CAFPDSITDTQYF
>NA|TRBV19|TRBJ2-2|NA
TGTGCCAGTAGTATAGCCCAGGGCTCGAACACCGGGGAGCTGTTTTTT
CASSIAQGSNTGELFF